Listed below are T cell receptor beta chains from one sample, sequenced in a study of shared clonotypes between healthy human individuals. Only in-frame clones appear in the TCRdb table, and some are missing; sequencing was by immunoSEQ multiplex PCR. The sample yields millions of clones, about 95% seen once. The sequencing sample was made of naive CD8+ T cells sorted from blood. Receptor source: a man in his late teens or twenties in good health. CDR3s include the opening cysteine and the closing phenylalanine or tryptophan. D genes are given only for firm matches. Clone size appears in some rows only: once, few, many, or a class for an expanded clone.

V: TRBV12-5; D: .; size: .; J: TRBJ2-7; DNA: TGTGCTAGTGGTTTGACCGATTTGGGGCCAACCTACGAGCAGTACTTC; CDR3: CASGLTDLGPTYEQYF
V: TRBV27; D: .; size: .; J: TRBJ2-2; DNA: TGTGCCAGCAGTTTTGTCATGGGGTCGTTGTACACCGGGGAGCTGTTTTTT; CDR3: CASSFVMGSLYTGELFF
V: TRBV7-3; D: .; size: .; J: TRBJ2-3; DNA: TGTGCCAGCAGTTGGGGGGGCACAGATACGCAGTATTTT; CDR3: CASSWGGTDTQYF
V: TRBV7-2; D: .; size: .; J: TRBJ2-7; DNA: TGTGCCAGCCCCCTTAGGTTCCAGACCTCGTCCTACGAGCAGTACTTC; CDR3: CASPLRFQTSSYEQYF
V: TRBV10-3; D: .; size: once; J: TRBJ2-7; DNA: TGTGCCATCACCGTAGCGGACTCCTACGAGCAGTACTTC; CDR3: CAITVADSYEQYF
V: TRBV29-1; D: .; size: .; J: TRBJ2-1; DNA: TGCAGCGTTCGGACAGAGAGCTCCTACAATGAGCAGTTCTTC; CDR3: CSVRTESSYNEQFF
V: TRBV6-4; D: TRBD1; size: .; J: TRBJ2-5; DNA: TGTGCCAACCAGGGGGCAGAATTCCAAGAGACCCAGTACTTC; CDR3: CANQGAEFQETQYF
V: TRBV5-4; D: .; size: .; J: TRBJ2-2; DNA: TGTGCCAGCAGCTTCGAAGGACCTTTCACCGGGGAGCTGTTTTTT; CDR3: CASSFEGPFTGELFF
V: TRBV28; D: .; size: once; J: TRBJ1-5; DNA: TGTGCCACCGGATTCTTTTTGGCCGGGGTAACCCAGCATTTT; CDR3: CATGFFLAGVTQHF
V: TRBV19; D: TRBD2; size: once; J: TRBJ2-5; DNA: TGTGCCAGTACCGGACTAGCGGGGGAAGAGACCCAGTACTTC; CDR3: CASTGLAGEETQYF
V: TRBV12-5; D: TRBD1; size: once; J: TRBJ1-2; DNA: TGTGCTAGTGGTTTGCCCTTCCCGACAGGGAACTATGGCTACACCTTC; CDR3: CASGLPFPTGNYGYTF
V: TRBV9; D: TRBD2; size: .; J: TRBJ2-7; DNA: TGTGCCAGCAGCCCGGGGGGGAGCTCCTACGAGCAGTACTTC; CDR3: CASSPGGSSYEQYF
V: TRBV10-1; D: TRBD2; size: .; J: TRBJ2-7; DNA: TGCGCCATCTCTGTAGTAGCGGGGGGGTTGGGATCCTACGAGCAGTACTTC; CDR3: CAISVVAGGLGSYEQYF
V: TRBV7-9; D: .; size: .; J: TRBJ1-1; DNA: TGTGCCAGCAGCTTAGGGAACCCTTTGGTGGAAGCTTTCTTT; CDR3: CASSLGNPLVEAFF
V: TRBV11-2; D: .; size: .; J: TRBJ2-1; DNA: TGTGCCAGCAGCTCGATGAGCGGAAATGAGCAGTTCTTC; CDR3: CASSSMSGNEQFF
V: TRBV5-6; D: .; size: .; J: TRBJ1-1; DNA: TGTGCCAGCAGCTTGTTTTCTGAAGCTTTCTTT; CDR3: CASSLFSEAFF
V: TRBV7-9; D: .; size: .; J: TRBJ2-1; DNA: TGTGCCAGCAGCTTAAATCCAGGACTGCTTCTGAATGAGCAGTTCTTC; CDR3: CASSLNPGLLLNEQFF
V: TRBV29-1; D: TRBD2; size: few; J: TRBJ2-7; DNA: TGCAGCGCGGGGGGCGGACTAGCGGGAGGGCCCTACGAGCAGTACTTC; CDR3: CSAGGGLAGGPYEQYF
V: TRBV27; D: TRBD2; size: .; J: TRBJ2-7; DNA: TGTGCCAGCAGTCCCTGGGCCCTAGCGGGAGGCGCCAACTACGAGCAGTACTTC; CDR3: CASSPWALAGGANYEQYF
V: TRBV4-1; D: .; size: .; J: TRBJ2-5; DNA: TGCGCCAGCAGCCCTGGGCAGGTACAAGAGACCCAGTACTTC; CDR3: CASSPGQVQETQYF
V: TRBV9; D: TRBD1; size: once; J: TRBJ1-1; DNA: TGTGCCAGCAGCGGAACAGGGGGCCATGCTGAAGCTTTCTTT; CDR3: CASSGTGGHAEAFF
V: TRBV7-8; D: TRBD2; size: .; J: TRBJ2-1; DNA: TGTGCCAGCAGCTTAGAACTAGCGGGAATTACGGGGGAGCAGTTCTTC; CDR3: CASSLELAGITGEQFF
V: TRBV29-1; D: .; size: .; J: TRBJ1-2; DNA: TGCAGCGTTGAGACGTCGGGGGGCGATGTGGACTATGGCTACACCTTC; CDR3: CSVETSGGDVDYGYTF
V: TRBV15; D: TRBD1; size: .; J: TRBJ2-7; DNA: TGTGCCACCAGCAGTTACCGGGACACAGGGGACTACGAGCAGTACTTC; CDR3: CATSSYRDTGDYEQYF
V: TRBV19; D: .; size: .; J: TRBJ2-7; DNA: TGTGCCAGTAGTATAGGCCAGGGTAAGTCCTACGAGCAGTACTTC; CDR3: CASSIGQGKSYEQYF
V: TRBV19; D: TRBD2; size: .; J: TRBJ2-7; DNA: TGTGCCAGTAGTTTTCTAGCGGGGTCCTACGAGCAGTACTTC; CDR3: CASSFLAGSYEQYF
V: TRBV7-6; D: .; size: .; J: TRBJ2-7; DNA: TGTGCCAGCAGCTTAGTAGTTGGGGACCACGAGCAGTACTTC; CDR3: CASSLVVGDHEQYF
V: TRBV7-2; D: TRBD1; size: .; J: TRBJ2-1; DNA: TGTGCCAGCAGCTTCTGGACAGGGCTGGACAATGAGCAGTTCTTC; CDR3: CASSFWTGLDNEQFF
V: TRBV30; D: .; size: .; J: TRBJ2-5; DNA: TGTGCCTGCGAAACAGGGTACCAAGAGACCCAGTACTTC; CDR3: CACETGYQETQYF
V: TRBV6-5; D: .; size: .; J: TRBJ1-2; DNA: TGTGCCAGCAGTTACTCTCAGGGAAACTATGGCTACACCTTC; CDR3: CASSYSQGNYGYTF
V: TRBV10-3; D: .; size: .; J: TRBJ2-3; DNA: TGTGCCATCAGTCCTCGGGAGACCGGTGCAGATACGCAGTATTTT; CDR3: CAISPRETGADTQYF
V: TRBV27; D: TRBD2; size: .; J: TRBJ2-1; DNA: TGTGCCAGCAGTATTGGGACTAGCGGGAGTAATGAGCAGTTCTTC; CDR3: CASSIGTSGSNEQFF
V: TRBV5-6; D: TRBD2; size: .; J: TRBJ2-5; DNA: TGTGCCAGCAGCTTGGCCATCGCGGGGGGCTGGGAGACCCAGTACTTC; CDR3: CASSLAIAGGWETQYF